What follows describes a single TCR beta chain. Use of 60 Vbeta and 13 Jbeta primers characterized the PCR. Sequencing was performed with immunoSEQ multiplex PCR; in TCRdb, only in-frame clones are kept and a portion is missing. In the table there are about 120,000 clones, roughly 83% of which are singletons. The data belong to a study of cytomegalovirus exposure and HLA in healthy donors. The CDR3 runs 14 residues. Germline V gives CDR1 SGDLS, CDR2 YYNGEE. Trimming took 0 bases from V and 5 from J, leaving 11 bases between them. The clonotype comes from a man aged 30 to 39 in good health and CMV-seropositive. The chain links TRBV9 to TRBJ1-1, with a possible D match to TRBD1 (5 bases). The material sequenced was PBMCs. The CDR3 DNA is TGTGCCAGCAGCGTAGACCCGGGGGGGACTGAAGCTTTCTTT. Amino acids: CASSVDPGGTEAFF. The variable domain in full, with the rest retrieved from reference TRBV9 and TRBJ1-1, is DSGVTQTPKHLITATGQRVTLRCSPRSGDLSVYWYQQSLDQGLQFLIQYYNGEERAKGNILERFSAQQFPDLHSELNLSSLELGDSALYFCASSVDPGGTEAFFGQGTRLTVV.